This TCR beta chain was captured by sequencing in a study of cytomegalovirus exposure and HLA in healthy donors. Study-wide results and caveats: Cytomegalovirus status was reportedly diagnosed by the classifier with high specificity and sensitivity. Three chains linked to CMV were shown in vitro to be specific for CMV antigens.

This CDR3 has 15 amino acids. Germline V gene sequence: CDR1 MNHNY, CDR2 SVGAGI (reference sequence). V was trimmed by 1 base and J by 1 base, leaving 8 bases between them. In this sample, this clone turned up a few times. The antigen remains unidentified. 60 Vbeta and 13 Jbeta primers were used in PCR. Clones were sequenced by immunoSEQ multiplex PCR, and TCRdb holds only the in-frame ones, with some missing. The data show about 200,000 clones, roughly 13% seen once. Source material: PBMCs. The J gene is TRBJ1-5, the V gene TRBV6-6; possible D gene TRBD1, 6 bases. The sequence was obtained from a man aged 50 or older in good health and CMV-seropositive. CDR3 loop: CASSYWTASNQPQHF. Here the CDR3 DNA reads TGTGCCAGCAGTTACTGGACAGCAAGCAATCAGCCCCAGCATTTT.